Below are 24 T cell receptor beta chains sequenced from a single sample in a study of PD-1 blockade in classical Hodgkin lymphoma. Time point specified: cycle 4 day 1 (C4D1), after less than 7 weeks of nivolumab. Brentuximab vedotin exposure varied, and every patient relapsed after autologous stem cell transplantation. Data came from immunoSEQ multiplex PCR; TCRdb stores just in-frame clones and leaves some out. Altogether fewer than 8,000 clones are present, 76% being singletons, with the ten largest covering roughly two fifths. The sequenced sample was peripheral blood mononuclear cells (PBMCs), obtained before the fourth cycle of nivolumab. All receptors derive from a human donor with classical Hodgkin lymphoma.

CDR3 coding DNA: TGTGCCAGTAGTACCTCTCGGACAGGGGGCTTTACAGATACGCAGTATTTT. Residues: CASSTSRTGGFTDTQYF. The chain uses TRBV19 and TRBJ2-3; 11 nucleotides match TRBD1. Germline CDR1 LNHDA, CDR2 SQIVND (reference sequence). Trimming at V came to 4 bases and at J to 3 bases, leaving 9 bases not matched to a gene. The CDR3 length is 17 residues.

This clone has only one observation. The CDR3 reads CASSLWDRDNSPLHF. In DNA form, the CDR3 reads TGTGCCAGCAGCTTGTGGGACAGGGATAATTCACCCCTCCACTTT. V gene TRBV5-6 combines with J gene TRBJ1-6; TRBD1 agrees at 9 bases. V gave up 1 base and J gave up 5 bases; unmatched junction bases: 1. There are 15 residues in the CDR3. Germline values: CDR1 SGHDT, CDR2 YYEEEE.

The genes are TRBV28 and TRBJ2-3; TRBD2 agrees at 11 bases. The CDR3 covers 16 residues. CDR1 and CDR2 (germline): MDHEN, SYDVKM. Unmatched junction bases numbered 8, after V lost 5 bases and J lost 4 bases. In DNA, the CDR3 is TGTGCCAGCAGTCGTCTAGCGGGAGGAGTAGCAGATACGCAGTATTTT. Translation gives CASSRLAGGVADTQYF.

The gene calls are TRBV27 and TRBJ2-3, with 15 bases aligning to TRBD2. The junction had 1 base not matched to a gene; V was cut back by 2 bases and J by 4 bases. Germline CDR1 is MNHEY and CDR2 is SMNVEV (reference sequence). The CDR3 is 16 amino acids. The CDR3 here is CASSLRTSGRADTQYF. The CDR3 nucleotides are TGTGCCAGCAGTTTACGGACTAGCGGGAGGGCAGATACGCAGTATTTT.

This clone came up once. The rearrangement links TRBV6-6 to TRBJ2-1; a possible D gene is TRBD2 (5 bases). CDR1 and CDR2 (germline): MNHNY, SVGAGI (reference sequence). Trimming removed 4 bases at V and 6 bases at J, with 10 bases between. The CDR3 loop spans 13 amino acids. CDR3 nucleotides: TGTGCCAGCAGTTTCCTCGAGGGCAATGAGCAGTTCTTC. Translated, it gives CASSFLEGNEQFF.

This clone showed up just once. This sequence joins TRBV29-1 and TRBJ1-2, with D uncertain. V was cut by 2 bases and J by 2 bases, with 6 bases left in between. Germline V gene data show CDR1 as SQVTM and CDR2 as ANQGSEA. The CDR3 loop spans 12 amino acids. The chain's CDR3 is CSVERGNYGYTF. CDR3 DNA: TGCAGCGTTGAAAGAGGAAACTATGGCTACACCTTC.

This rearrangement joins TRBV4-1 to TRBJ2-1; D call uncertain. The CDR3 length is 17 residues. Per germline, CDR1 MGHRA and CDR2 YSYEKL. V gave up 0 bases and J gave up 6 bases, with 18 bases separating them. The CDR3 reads CASSQDAQSAPTNEQFF. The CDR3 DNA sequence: TGCGCCAGCAGCCAAGATGCACAAAGCGCCCCTACCAATGAGCAGTTCTTC.

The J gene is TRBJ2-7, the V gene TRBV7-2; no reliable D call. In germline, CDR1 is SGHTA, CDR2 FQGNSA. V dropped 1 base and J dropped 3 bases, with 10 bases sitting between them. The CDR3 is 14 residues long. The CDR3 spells CASSLDFSNYEQYF. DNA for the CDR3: TGTGCCAGCAGCTTAGATTTCAGCAACTACGAGCAGTACTTC.

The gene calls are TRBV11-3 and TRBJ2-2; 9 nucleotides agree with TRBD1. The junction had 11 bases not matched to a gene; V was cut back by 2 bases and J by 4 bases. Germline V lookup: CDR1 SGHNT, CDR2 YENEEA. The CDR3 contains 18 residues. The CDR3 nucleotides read TGTGCCAGCAGCTTAACCTGGGGGGGACAGGGCGCCACCGGGGAGCTGTTTTTT. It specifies CASSLTWGGQGATGELFF.

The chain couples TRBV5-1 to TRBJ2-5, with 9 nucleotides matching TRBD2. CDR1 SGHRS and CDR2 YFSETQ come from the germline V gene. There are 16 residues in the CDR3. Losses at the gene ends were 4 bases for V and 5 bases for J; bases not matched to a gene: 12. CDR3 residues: CASSPTGVAGVETQYF. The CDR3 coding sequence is TGCGCCAGCAGCCCCACGGGCGTAGCGGGAGTGGAGACCCAGTACTTC. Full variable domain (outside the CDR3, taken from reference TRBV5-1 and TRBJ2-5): KAGVTQTPRYLIKTRGQQVTLSCSPISGHRSVSWYQQTPGQGLQFLFEYFSETQRNKGNFPGRFSGRQFSNSRSEMNVSTLELGDSALYLCASSPTGVAGVETQYFGPGTRLLVL.

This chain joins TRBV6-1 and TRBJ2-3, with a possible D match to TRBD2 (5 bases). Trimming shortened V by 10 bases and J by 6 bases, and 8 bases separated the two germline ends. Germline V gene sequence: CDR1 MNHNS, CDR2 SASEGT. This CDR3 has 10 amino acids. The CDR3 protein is CATGTDTQYF. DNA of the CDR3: TGTGCCACGGGAACGGATACGCAGTATTTT.

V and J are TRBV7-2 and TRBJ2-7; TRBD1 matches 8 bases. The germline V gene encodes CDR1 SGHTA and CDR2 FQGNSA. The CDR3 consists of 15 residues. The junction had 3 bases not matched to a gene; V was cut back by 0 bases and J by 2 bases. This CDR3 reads CASSLATGGTYEQYF. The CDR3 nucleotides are TGTGCCAGCAGCTTAGCTACAGGGGGGACCTACGAGCAGTACTTC.

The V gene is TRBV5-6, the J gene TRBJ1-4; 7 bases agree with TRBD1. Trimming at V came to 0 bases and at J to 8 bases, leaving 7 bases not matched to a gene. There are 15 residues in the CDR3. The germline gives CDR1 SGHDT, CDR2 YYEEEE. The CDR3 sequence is CASSLVAGGREKLFF. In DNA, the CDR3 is TGTGCCAGCAGCTTGGTGGCAGGGGGAAGAGAAAAACTGTTTTTT.

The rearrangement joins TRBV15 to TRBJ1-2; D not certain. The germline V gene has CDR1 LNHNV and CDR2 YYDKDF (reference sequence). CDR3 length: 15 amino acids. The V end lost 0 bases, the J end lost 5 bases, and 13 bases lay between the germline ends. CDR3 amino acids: CATSRDRTAKYGYTF. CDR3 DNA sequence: TGTGCCACCAGCAGAGATCGAACAGCAAAGTATGGCTACACCTTC.

CDR3 sequence (DNA): TGTGCCAGCAGTCCCGATGACGGGAATAATTCACCCCTCCACTTT. Protein product: CASSPDDGNNSPLHF. The gene calls are TRBV28 and TRBJ1-6; D gene ambiguous. This CDR3 is built from 15 residues. V was shortened by 5 bases and J by 5 bases, with 13 bases between the two germline ends. The germline CDR1 and CDR2 sequences are MDHEN and SYDVKM.

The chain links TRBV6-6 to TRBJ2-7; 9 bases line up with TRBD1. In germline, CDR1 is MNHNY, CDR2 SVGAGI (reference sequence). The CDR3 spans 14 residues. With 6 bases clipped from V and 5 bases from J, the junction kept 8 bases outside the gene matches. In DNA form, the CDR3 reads TGTGCCAGCAGGCCGCGGGACAGGGTTCACGAGCAGTACTTC. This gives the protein CASRPRDRVHEQYF.

The CDR3: CASSLEGSGAQPQHF. As DNA, the CDR3 is TGTGCCAGCAGCTTAGAGGGGTCAGGGGCTCAGCCCCAGCATTTT. The chain joins TRBV7-8 to TRBJ1-5, with D possibly TRBD1 on 6 matching bases. The CDR3 is 15 amino acids. Trimming left V 1 base short and J 6 bases short, with 13 bases between. Germline CDR1 reads SGHVS; CDR2 reads FQNEAQ. Variable domain in full (rest from reference TRBV7-8 and TRBJ1-5): GAGVSQSPRYKVAKRGQDVALRCDPISGHVSLFWYQQALGQGPEFLTYFQNEAQLDKSGLPSDRFFAERPEGSVSTLKIQRTQQEDSAVYLCASSLEGSGAQPQHFGDGTRLSIL.

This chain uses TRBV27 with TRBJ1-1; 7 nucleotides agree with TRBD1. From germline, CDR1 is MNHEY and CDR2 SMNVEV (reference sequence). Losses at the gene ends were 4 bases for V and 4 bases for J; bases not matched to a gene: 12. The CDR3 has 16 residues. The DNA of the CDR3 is TGTGCCAGCAGTTCTAGAACCGGGACAGCTACCACTGAAGCTTTCTTT. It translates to CASSSRTGTATTEAFF.

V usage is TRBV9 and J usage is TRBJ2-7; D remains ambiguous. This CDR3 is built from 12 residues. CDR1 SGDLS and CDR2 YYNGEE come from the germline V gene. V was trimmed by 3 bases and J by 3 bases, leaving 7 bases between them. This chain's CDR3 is CASSGENYEQYF. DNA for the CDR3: TGTGCCAGCAGCGGGGAAAACTACGAGCAGTACTTC.

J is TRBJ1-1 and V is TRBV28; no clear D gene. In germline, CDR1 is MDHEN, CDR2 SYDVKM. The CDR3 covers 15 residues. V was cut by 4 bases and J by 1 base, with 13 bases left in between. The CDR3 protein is CASSSLHITNTEAFF. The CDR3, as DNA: TGTGCCAGCAGTTCCCTTCACATAACGAACACTGAAGCTTTCTTT.

The CDR3 DNA reads as TGTGCCAGTAGGGCCTCCGGGCCCTACAATGAGCAGTTCTTC. Translating gives CASRASGPYNEQFF. This rearrangement joins TRBV19 to TRBJ2-1; D uncertain. Germline CDR1 LNHDA, CDR2 SQIVND (reference sequence). V shed 6 bases and J shed 2 bases, with 11 bases lying between them. The CDR3 extends over 14 amino acids.

Here the CDR3 reads CASSPGADTQYF. The CDR3, as DNA: TGCGCCAGCAGCCCGGGGGCAGATACGCAGTATTTT. The gene calls are TRBV5-1 and TRBJ2-3; D is perhaps TRBD2 (6 bases). This CDR3 is built from 12 residues. Germline values: CDR1 SGHRS, CDR2 YFSETQ. The ends were cut back, 4 bases at V and 4 bases at J, with 7 bases in the middle.

CDR3 sequence: CASSRGGASTDTQYF. CDR3 in DNA: TGTGCCAGCAGCCGAGGGGGAGCTAGCACAGATACGCAGTATTTT. The chain uses TRBV7-2 and TRBJ2-3, with D possibly matching TRBD1 (6 bases). Germline loops: CDR1 SGHTA, CDR2 FQGNSA. The V end was cut by 5 bases, the J end by 0 bases, with 12 bases between. The CDR3 totals 15 residues.

The CDR3 nucleotides are TGTGCCAGCAGCTTATCCCCCCAGGACACCATATATTTT. It specifies CASSLSPQDTIYF. The chain links TRBV7-8 to TRBJ1-3; D unclear. CDR3 length equals 13 residues. Trimming removed 2 bases at V and 8 bases at J, with 10 bases between. Germline V lookup: CDR1 SGHVS, CDR2 FQNEAQ.